This paragraph reports one T cell receptor (beta chain). Its target is unknown. TCRdb independently ran MiXCR on the 5' RACE reads; one entry per CDR3 protein. The sample holds about 290,000 distinct CDR3 sequences; more than 15% are singletons and the top ten take around 23%. This entry belongs to a study of T-cell memory formation after mild COVID-19. Points from the study as a whole: Day 37-peaking second-wave clones had unconfirmed SARS-CoV-2 specificity.

Per germline, CDR1 SGDLS and CDR2 YYNGEE. The CDR3 runs 15 residues. Trimming took off 4 bases at V and 4 bases at J, with 17 bases between the two ends. The specimen sequenced was PBMCs or a T cell subset sorted from them (not recorded which). The rearrangement links TRBV9 to TRBJ2-5; D tentatively reads TRBD1 or TRBD2 (5 bases each). The sequence was obtained from a man in his late teens or twenties who had mild COVID-19 (a few samples of this study predate the infection). Cell type and time point are not known. CDR3 in amino acids: CASSPPPLGTETQYF. As DNA, the CDR3 is TGTGCCAGCAGCCCCCCCCCGCTTGGGACAGAGACCCAGTACTTC.